This passage covers 11 T cell receptor beta chains from one sample sequenced in a study of CD8 T cells in ankylosing spondylitis. In TCRdb, the 5' RACE reads were re-called with MiXCR into one record per CDR3 protein. The sample lists more than 7,500 distinct CDR3 sequences, 3% to 5% occurring once. Source material: blood, either unsorted or a sorted T cell fraction (not recorded which). All receptors derive from a female donor with ankylosing spondylitis or in good health (not recorded which).

This clonotype has ten or more counts. The rearrangement joins TRBV9 to TRBJ1-1; 7 positions match TRBD1. Trimming at V came to 2 bases and at J to 1 base, leaving 2 bases not matched to a gene. Germline assignment: CDR1 SGDLS and CDR2 YYNGEE. CDR3 size: 14 residues. CDR3 sequence reads: CASSVGQENTEAFF. CDR3 DNA: TGTGCCAGCAGCGTCGGACAGGAGAACACTGAAGCTTTCTTT.

There are many counts of this clonotype. The rearrangement links TRBV9 to TRBJ2-7, with a tentative D call TRBD2 (6 bases). The CDR3 runs 14 residues. CDR1 is SGDLS and CDR2 is YYNGEE in the germline V gene. The V and J ends lost 4 bases and 7 bases respectively, with 18 bases between them. This CDR3 is CASSSRDSSWEQYF. The CDR3 DNA sequence: TGTGCCAGCAGCTCTCGGGACTCCTCCTGGGAGCAGTACTTC.

This clonotype appeared many times. The rearrangement joins TRBV9 to TRBJ2-5; either TRBD1 or TRBD2 may fit D (5 bases each). Per germline, CDR1 SGDLS and CDR2 YYNGEE. The CDR3 consists of 12 residues. V lost 3 bases and J 9 bases, leaving 12 bases between the germline ends. CDR3 sequence (DNA): TGTGCCAGCAGCGGAGACGGGGCCCCCCAGTACTTC. This sequence encodes CASSGDGAPQYF.

This clonotype appeared many times. This chain joins TRBV9 and TRBJ2-3; tentatively, D is TRBD1 or TRBD2 (6 bases each). The V gene's germline CDR1 is SGDLS and CDR2 YYNGEE. Trimming shortened V by 3 bases and J by 0 bases, and 8 bases separated the two germline ends. The CDR3 is 14 residues long. CDR3 sequence reads: CASSEGGSTDTQYF. CDR3 coding DNA: TGTGCCAGCAGCGAGGGGGGCAGCACAGATACGCAGTATTTT.

This clonotype appeared many times. The chain has TRBV9 and TRBJ1-3, with 9 bases fitting TRBD1. V lost 4 bases and J lost 4; bases outside the gene matches: 3. Germline V lookup: CDR1 SGDLS, CDR2 YYNGEE. The CDR3 runs 14 residues. The CDR3 sequence is CASSPGTGGNTIYF. DNA for the CDR3: TGTGCCAGCAGCCCTGGGACAGGGGGAAACACCATATATTTT.

Many counts were recorded for this clonotype. The rearrangement links TRBV9 to TRBJ2-7; D gene unclear. Judging by the DNA end, TRBJ2-1 fits better; the J call may be wrong. Germline lookup yields CDR1 SGDLS and CDR2 YYNGEE. The CDR3 is 12 amino acids. The DNA of the CDR3 is TGTGCCAGCAGCGGGAGCTCCTACGAGCAGTTCTTC. This encodes CASSGSSYEQFF.

This clonotype was recorded at least ten times. This chain links TRBV9 with TRBJ2-3; 7 bases line up with TRBD2. The junction had 6 bases not matched to a gene; V was cut back by 1 base and J by 1 base. The CDR3 runs 16 residues. Germline V gives CDR1 SGDLS, CDR2 YYNGEE. The CDR3 bases are TGTGCCAGCAGCGTATGGTCCAGCGGGGGCACAGATACGCAGTATTTT. This codes for CASSVWSSGGTDTQYF.

This clonotype has at least ten counts. This rearrangement joins TRBV9 to TRBJ1-2; 7 bases are shared with TRBD1. The CDR3 sequence is 14 residues long. V was pared by 3 bases and J by 7 bases, with 9 bases of the junction left unmatched. Germline CDR1 is SGDLS and CDR2 is YYNGEE. CDR3 DNA sequence: TGTGCCAGCAGCGGAGGGGGCCTTCTGGGTGGCTACACCTTC. Amino acids: CASSGGGLLGGYTF. The entire variable domain, with the rest obtained from reference TRBV9 and TRBJ1-2, is as follows: DSGVTQTPKHLITATGQRVTLRCSPRSGDLSVYWYQQSLDQGLQFLIQYYNGEERAKGNILERFSAQQFPDLHSELNLSSLELGDSALYFCASSGGGLLGGYTFGSGTRLTVV.

This clonotype was counted at least ten times. V usage is TRBV9 and J usage is TRBJ1-1; TRBD1 might be the D (5 bases). Trimming stripped 3 bases from V and 2 bases from J, with 8 bases between. The germline V gene has CDR1 SGDLS and CDR2 YYNGEE. The CDR3 sequence is 13 residues long. The CDR3 is CASSAGGNTEAFF. DNA of the CDR3: TGTGCCAGCAGCGCCGGGGGAAACACTGAAGCTTTCTTT.

In this sample, this clonotype is medium-sized. The V and J genes are TRBV9 and TRBJ1-2; TRBD1 might be the D (5 bases). The CDR3 contains 13 residues. Germline CDR1 SGDLS, CDR2 YYNGEE. V lost 3 bases and J lost 8, with 14 bases in between. The CDR3 is CASSEGTAEGYTF. The DNA of the CDR3 is TGTGCCAGCAGCGAGGGGACCGCCGAGGGCTACACCTTC.

As regards this clonotype: This may arise from a read error, as a much more abundant clone is one base away. The DNA of the CDR3 is TGTGCCAGCAGCCCATTATCCTGGACGGCATCCTACGAGCAGTACTTC. This codes for CASSPLSWTASYEQYF. This rearrangement joins TRBV9 to TRBJ2-7; D call uncertain. The V end was cut by 4 bases, the J end by 1 base, with 18 bases between. The CDR3 consists of 16 residues. The germline CDR1 and CDR2 sequences are SGDLS and YYNGEE.